The sequence of this T cell receptor (beta chain) was determined in a study of T cells after posttransplantation cyclophosphamide. Generated by immunoSEQ multiplex PCR, the TCRdb table keeps only in-frame clones and is missing some. The data contain roughly 70,000 clones, around 95% of them singletons. V dropped 0 bases and J dropped 5 bases, with 5 bases sitting between them. The CDR3 is made up of 12 amino acids. CDR1 and CDR2 from the germline V gene are LNHNV and YYDKDF (reference sequence). The TCR sequence derives from a woman in her 30s in good health and a related stem cell transplant donor. The specimen sequenced was PBMCs. The V gene is TRBV15, the J gene TRBJ2-7; no firm D call. CDR3 nucleotides: TGTGCCACCAGCAGAGAAATTAACGAGCAGTACTTC. Translation gives CATSREINEQYF.